This T cell receptor beta chain was found in a study of control samples from healthy donors and cancer patients (TCRdb year 2020). Receptor libraries were prepared by the immunoSEQ multiplex PCR assay. In its TCRdb copy, this immuneACCESS table keeps in-frame sequences only and misses some clones. Where compared with another copy, unresolved V genes explain less than half of these, and the others have no known cause. A total of 80,000 or so clones appear in this sample, 90% to 95% of them only once. Together, the top ten hold 6.2% of the sample. The germline ends are 13 bases apart after V is trimmed by 0 bases and J by 4 bases. The CDR3 goes from the cysteine to the phenylalanine over 16 residues. CDR3 DNA only is kept here, 48 bases in frame from base 1. From a lookup of the germline V gene, CDR1 and CDR2 are LGHNA and YSLEER. For this clone: It has no known antigen specificity. Base quality data are lacking; no much larger clone is found one base away.

This receptor chain uses TRBV4-3 and TRBJ1-3; TRBD1 might be the D gene, on 5 matching bases. This clonotype was sampled from a middle-aged woman in good health. The source material was blood. CDR3 region: CASSQDMKGLGNTIYF. The DNA sequence is as follows: TGCGCCAGCAGCCAAGATATGAAGGGACTAGGAAACACCATATATTTT.